This record covers a single T cell receptor beta chain. The sample belongs to a study of blood T cell repertoires in COVID-19. Per the study methods: From reference gene primer amplification, estimates of nucleated cell counts were derived. This table comes from immunoSEQ multiplex PCR, and its TCRdb copy is limited to in-frame clones, with some not included. V and J calls and clone size come straight from that table; D and trimming were deduced from the DNA. Seen here are tens of thousands of clones, around 86% observed once, and the top ten hold 20% to 25%. The V end lost 4 bases, the J end lost 6 bases, and 15 bases lay between the germline ends. The CDR3 has 14 amino acids. The germline CDR1 and CDR2 sequences are LNHDA and SQIVND (reference sequence).

Sequencing was carried out using peripheral blood. V usage is TRBV19 and J usage is TRBJ1-1; weak D call: TRBD1 (6 bases). This sequence originates from a woman older than 75 with COVID-19, enrolled during active disease. DNA of the CDR3: TGTGCCAGTAGTAACCCAGGGGAACTGGCTGAAGCTTTCTTT. Protein sequence: CASSNPGELAEAFF.